This T cell receptor beta chain was identified during a study of blood T cell repertoires in COVID-19. Study summary: Acute and convalescent COVID-19 specimens originated in the United States, Italy and Spain. In each case, the material was cDNA or gDNA derived from T cells, B-cell-depleted T cells, or PBMCs.

As processed by the authors: Researchers report that nucleated cell counts were estimated from reference gene primer amplification. Repertoires were generated with immunoSEQ multiplex PCR, while TCRdb's copy carries only in-frame clones and drops some. V, J and clone size reflect that table, while D and trimming were determined from the DNA. The sample has about 120,000 clones; 60% to 85% are singletons. The V gene lost 1 base and the J gene lost 3 bases, with 13 bases spanning the gap. Germline lookup yields CDR1 SGHVS and CDR2 FNYEAQ. The CDR3 consists of 15 residues. Sequenced material: peripheral blood. The V gene is TRBV7-6, the J gene TRBJ2-7; TRBD1 is a possible D gene (5 bases). This TCR derives from a man between 70 and 80 years old with acute or convalescent COVID-19. The CDR3 nucleotides are TGTGCCAGCAGCTTAGACAGGAACCCCCGCTACGAGCAGTACTTC. The encoded protein is CASSLDRNPRYEQYF.